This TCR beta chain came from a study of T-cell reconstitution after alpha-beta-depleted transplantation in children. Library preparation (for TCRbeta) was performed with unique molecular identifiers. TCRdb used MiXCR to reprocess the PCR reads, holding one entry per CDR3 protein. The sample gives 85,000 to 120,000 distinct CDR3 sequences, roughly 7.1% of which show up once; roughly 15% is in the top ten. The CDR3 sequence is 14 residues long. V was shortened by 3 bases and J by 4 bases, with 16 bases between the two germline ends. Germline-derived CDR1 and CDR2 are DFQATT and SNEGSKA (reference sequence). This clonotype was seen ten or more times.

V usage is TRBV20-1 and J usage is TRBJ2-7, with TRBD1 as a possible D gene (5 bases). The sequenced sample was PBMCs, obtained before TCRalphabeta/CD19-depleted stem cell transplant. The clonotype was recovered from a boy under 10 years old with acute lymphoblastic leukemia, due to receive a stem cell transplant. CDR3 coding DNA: TGCAGTGCTAGCGCTATGGCTAGGGGTTACGAGCAGTACTTC. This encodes CSASAMARGYEQYF.